This entry features one T cell receptor (beta chain) sequence. The CDR3 is made up of 17 amino acids. The V segment lost 4 bases and the J segment 4 bases; nucleotides outside the gene matches: 12. The V gene's germline CDR1 is SGHRS and CDR2 YFSETQ. The data are from a study of technical replicates of blood from several donors. Data came from immunoSEQ multiplex PCR; TCRdb stores just in-frame clones and leaves some out. The table includes under 90,000 clones, about 94% detected once. The source material was T cells isolated from PBMCs. The rearrangement links TRBV5-1 to TRBJ1-1; 11 nucleotides match TRBD1. The receptor was isolated from a human donor in good health. The CDR3 DNA reads as TGCGCCAGCAGCCTGGGACAGGGGGTTCTATTAGGCACTGAAGCTTTCTTT. Its protein product is CASSLGQGVLLGTEAFF.